This T cell receptor (beta chain) originates from a study of cytomegalovirus exposure and HLA in healthy donors. 13 Jbeta primers and 60 Vbeta primers were used for the PCR. The assay was immunoSEQ multiplex PCR, and TCRdb's table has in-frame clones only and misses some. In the table there are fewer than 250,000 clones, over 70% of which are singletons. CDR3 length equals 16 residues. Germline-derived CDR1 and CDR2 are MDHEN and SYDVKM. Trimming pared 8 bases from V and 5 bases from J, leaving 19 bases between. The V and J genes are TRBV28 and TRBJ1-6, with a tentative D call TRBD1 (6 bases). The TCR was taken from a woman younger than 30 in good health and CMV-seronegative. Sequences were obtained from PBMCs. This CDR3 reads CASVYGGRVNNSPLHF. The DNA for the CDR3 is TGTGCCAGCGTATACGGGGGGCGCGTCAATAATTCACCCCTCCACTTT.